The rows below give T cell receptor beta chains drawn from one sample of a study of cytomegalovirus exposure and HLA in healthy donors. TCRdb's copy holds only in-frame clones and misses some; the assay was immunoSEQ multiplex PCR. The table has some 160,000 clones, roughly 80% seen once. Specimen: PBMCs. The source is a man between 60 and 70 years old in good health and CMV-seronegative. CDR3s include the opening cysteine and the closing phenylalanine or tryptophan. The D gene is left open where the match is weak. Clone sizes are given selectively: once, few, many, or a class where the clone is expanded.

CASSLLLPGLAGDGSKNIQYF TGTGCCAGCAGCCTCCTACTTCCGGGACTAGCGGGAGATGGGTCCAAAAACATTCAGTACTTC TRBJ2-4 TRBD2 . TRBV7-4
CASSIDREANTEAFF TGTGCCAGTAGTATAGATCGGGAAGCGAACACTGAAGCTTTCTTT TRBJ1-1 . . TRBV19
CASSGHPLGQIYGYTF TGTGCCAGCAGTGGGCATCCCTTGGGACAAATCTATGGCTACACCTTC TRBJ1-2 . . TRBV25-1
CAWRGMDRPNTGELFF TGTGCCTGGAGGGGCATGGACAGGCCGAACACCGGGGAGCTGTTTTTT TRBJ2-2 TRBD1 few TRBV30
CASSIGTGFPYEQYF TGTGCCAGCAGCATAGGGACAGGGTTCCCCTACGAGCAGTACTTC TRBJ2-7 TRBD1 . TRBV5-5
CASSLILAGYYEQYF TGTGCCAGCAGCTTAATTCTAGCGGGGTACTACGAGCAGTACTTC TRBJ2-7 TRBD2 once TRBV7-2
CASSLQTGGGNSPLHF TGTGCCAGCAGCCTTCAAACAGGGGGTGGAAATTCACCCCTCCACTTT TRBJ1-6 TRBD1 . TRBV7-8
CASAQTQGGNTIYF TGTGCCAGCGCGCAGACCCAGGGCGGAAACACCATATATTTT TRBJ1-3 . many TRBV6-5
CASSRPDREAKEKLFF TGTGCCAGCAGTCGCCCCGACAGGGAGGCTAAAGAAAAACTGTTTTTT TRBJ1-4 TRBD1 . TRBV28
CASSLRDRNSDEQFF TGCGCCAGCAGCCTCCGGGACAGGAACTCTGATGAGCAGTTCTTC TRBJ2-1 TRBD1 . TRBV4-1
CASSYTTSTEAFF TGTGCCAGCAGTTACACGACAAGCACTGAAGCTTTCTTT TRBJ1-1 . . TRBV6-6
CASSPGSISTDTQYF TGTGCCAGCAGCCCGGGATCGATTAGCACAGATACGCAGTATTTT TRBJ2-3 . . TRBV7-8
CASSLMGATNTEAFF TGTGCCAGCAGCTTAATGGGGGCCACGAACACTGAAGCTTTCTTT TRBJ1-1 . . TRBV7-2
CASSPGTTYEQYF TGTGCCAGCTCACCAGGGACAACCTACGAGCAGTACTTC TRBJ2-7 . few TRBV18
CASSFRTTGTQYEQYF TGTGCCAGCAGCTTTCGAACAACCGGGACACAGTACGAGCAGTACTTC TRBJ2-7 . . TRBV6-6
CAIAILAGVTNEQFF TGTGCCATCGCCATTCTGGCGGGAGTAACCAATGAGCAGTTCTTC TRBJ2-1 TRBD2 . TRBV10-3
CAISEGSNSGNTIYF TGTGCCATCAGTGAAGGGAGTAACTCTGGAAACACCATATATTTT TRBJ1-3 . few TRBV10-3
CASSQAVTSGPAGELFF TGCGCCAGCAGCCAGGCCGTGACTAGCGGGCCCGCCGGGGAGCTGTTTTTT TRBJ2-2 TRBD2 once TRBV4-1
CASSSDRATNEKLFF TGTGCCAGTAGTTCCGACAGAGCAACTAATGAAAAACTGTTTTTT TRBJ1-4 . . TRBV19
CASSVAGQSNQPQHF TGTGCCAGCAGCGTAGCCGGACAGTCCAATCAGCCCCAGCATTTT TRBJ1-5 . . TRBV9
CATSRGGQRKSMQFF TGTGCCACCAGCAGAGGGGGGCAGCGGAAGTCAATGCAGTTCTTC TRBJ2-1 . . TRBV15
CAISEWRGDGNQPQHF TGTGCCATCAGTGAGTGGAGGGGTGATGGCAATCAGCCCCAGCATTTT TRBJ1-5 . . TRBV10-3
CASSPVARPEVEAFF TGCGCCAGCAGCCCTGTGGCCAGACCTGAGGTTGAAGCTTTCTTT TRBJ1-1 . . TRBV5-1
CASSEDRGHDEQFF TGTGCCAGCAGTGAAGACAGGGGGCACGATGAGCAGTTCTTC TRBJ2-1 TRBD1 once TRBV2
CASSFQGQQQETQYF TGTGCCAGCAGCTTCCAGGGACAGCAACAAGAGACCCAGTACTTC TRBJ2-5 TRBD1 . TRBV7-9
CASSYSSGTDTQYF TGTGCCAGCAGTTACTCTAGCGGTACAGATACGCAGTATTTT TRBJ2-3 . . TRBV6-6
CASSFGQKRGISNQPQHF TGTGCCAGCAGTTTCGGCCAAAAGAGGGGGATTAGCAATCAGCCCCAGCATTTT TRBJ1-5 . few TRBV28
CASSSEPHPGVGGYPF TGTGCCAGCAGCTCAGAGCCTCACCCGGGGGTAGGTGGCTACCCCTTC TRBJ1-2 . . TRBV5-4
CASSLHPGQGQKLFF TGTGCCAGCAGCTTGCATCCGGGACAGGGTCAAAAACTGTTTTTT TRBJ1-4 TRBD1 once TRBV5-8
CASSELRQGIHTDTQYF TGTGCCAGCAGTGAATTGAGACAGGGCATACACACAGATACGCAGTATTTT TRBJ2-3 TRBD1 . TRBV6-1
CASSQDRRSGEQYF TGCGCCAGCAGCCAGGACAGGAGATCAGGCGAGCAGTACTTC TRBJ2-7 TRBD1 . TRBV5-1
CASSQREADYNSPLHF TGTGCCAGCTCACAGAGGGAGGCTGACTATAATTCACCCCTCCACTTT TRBJ1-6 . once TRBV18
CASSWGGPQSYEQYF TGTGCCAGCAGTTGGGGAGGGCCTCAATCCTACGAGCAGTACTTC TRBJ2-7 TRBD2 . TRBV28
CASSRGSAQETQYF TGTGCCAGCAGCCGCGGTAGCGCCCAAGAGACCCAGTACTTC TRBJ2-5 . . TRBV27
CASSPWTGTEKLFF TGTGCCAGCAGTCCCTGGACAGGGACTGAAAAACTGTTTTTT TRBJ1-4 TRBD1 . TRBV6-5
CSVGGQDYEQYF TGCAGCGTTGGGGGACAGGACTACGAGCAGTACTTC TRBJ2-7 TRBD1 . TRBV29-1
CASSAGTSGTGELFF TGTGCCAGCAGTGCCGGGACTAGCGGAACCGGGGAGCTGTTTTTT TRBJ2-2 TRBD2 . TRBV27
CASSFGLSTYEQYF TGTGCCAGCAGTTTTGGTCTTTCTACCTACGAGCAGTACTTC TRBJ2-7 . few TRBV27
CASSEGGTRGYGYTF TGTGCCAGCAGTGAAGGCGGAACCCGGGGCTATGGCTACACCTTC TRBJ1-2 . . TRBV6-1
CASSGDRGSNQPQHF TGTGCCAGCAGTGGGGACAGGGGAAGCAATCAGCCCCAGCATTTT TRBJ1-5 TRBD1 few TRBV2
CASSLGSGNSYEQYF TGTGCCAGCAGTTTAGGGTCCGGGAACTCCTACGAGCAGTACTTC TRBJ2-7 . . TRBV27
CASSSPTGLVTGELFF TGTGCCAGCAGCTCGCCTACAGGGTTGGTCACCGGGGAGCTGTTTTTT TRBJ2-2 . . TRBV7-9
CASSPRGAGVHNEQFF TGTGCCAGCAGCCCACGTGGCGCGGGAGTCCACAATGAGCAGTTCTTC TRBJ2-1 TRBD2 few TRBV7-9
CASSFGGSYNEQFF TGTGCCAGCAGTTTTGGAGGGTCCTACAATGAGCAGTTCTTC TRBJ2-1 . . TRBV28
CASSEGTGLTYEQYF TGTGCCAGCAGTGAAGGGACAGGGCTTACCTACGAGCAGTACTTC TRBJ2-7 TRBD1 few TRBV25-1
CASSLLASGGTGTGELFF TGCGCCAGCAGCTTGTTGGCTAGCGGGGGAACGGGGACCGGGGAGCTGTTTTTT TRBJ2-2 TRBD2 . TRBV5-1
CAWSPLQGQETQYF TGTGCCTGGAGTCCTTTACAGGGACAAGAGACCCAGTACTTC TRBJ2-5 . . TRBV30
CASSQLAGGKSTDTQYF TGTGCCAGCAGCCAACTAGCGGGAGGGAAAAGCACAGATACGCAGTATTTT TRBJ2-3 TRBD2 once TRBV4-2
CASSGLAGWETQYF TGTGCCAGCAGCGGACTAGCGGGTTGGGAGACCCAGTACTTC TRBJ2-5 TRBD2 . TRBV28
CASSPRLAGVNEQFF TGTGCCAGCAGCCCCCGACTAGCGGGGGTCAATGAGCAGTTCTTC TRBJ2-1 TRBD2 once TRBV4-2
CASNPGVYGYTF TGTGCCAGCAATCCGGGGGTCTATGGCTACACCTTC TRBJ1-2 . . TRBV28